The 18 T cell receptor beta chains reported below all come from one sample, sequenced in a study of CXCR3-negative and CXCR3-positive naive CD8 T cells. In preparing the TRB cDNA libraries, 5' RACE with UMI labels was used. Reprocessing the 5' RACE reads, TCRdb reports a single entry for every CDR3 protein and omits DNA. This listing includes about 120,000 distinct CDR3 sequences. Sequences were obtained from naive CXCR3- CD8+ T cells from blood. Described subset: CD45RO-CCR7+CD27+CD95- naive CD8+ T cells lacking CXCR3 (TNR3-). These receptors came from a human donor in good health. Some clones in this sample may be carry-over from other donors' samples.

The rearrangement uses TRBV4-1 and TRBJ2-5; TCRdb's D call of TRBD1 is untestable without DNA. The CDR3 length is 16 residues. In germline, CDR1 is MGHRA, CDR2 YSYEKL. CDR3 protein: CASSQPPTGTQETQYF.

The V and J genes are TRBV29-1 and TRBJ2-7; with no DNA, the TCRdb D assignment of TRBD1 cannot be verified. The length of the CDR3 is 14 residues. Per the germline V gene, CDR1 is SQVTM and CDR2 is ANQGSEA. CDR3 protein: CSVEEGGSYNEQYF.

This chain joins TRBV29-1 and TRBJ2-3; TCRdb gives TRBD2 as the D gene, but with no DNA this cannot be confirmed. Germline CDR1 and CDR2: SQVTM and ANQGSEA. The CDR3 covers 13 residues. CDR3 in amino acids: CSVGVGTTDTQYF.

This chain joins TRBV7-2 and TRBJ1-2; checking the TCRdb D call of TRBD1 is not possible without DNA. The CDR3 is made up of 13 amino acids. Germline V gives CDR1 SGHTA, CDR2 FQGNSA. CDR3 sequence reads: CASSPDRVYGYTF. Combining the CDR3 with reference TRBV7-2 and TRBJ1-2 gives the whole variable domain GAGVSQSPSNKVTEKGKDVELRCDPISGHTALYWYRQSLGQGLEFLIYFQGNSAPDKSGLPSDRFSAERTGGSVSTLTIQRTQQEDSAVYLCASSPDRVYGYTFGSGTRLTVV.

This chain uses TRBV6-6 with TRBJ2-1; TCRdb selects TRBD2, and the lack of DNA leaves this call unchecked. The CDR3 contains 18 residues. The germline V gene encodes CDR1 MNHNY and CDR2 SVGAGI (reference sequence). The CDR3: CASSRTRTELKIYNEQFF.

The chain links TRBV7-8 to TRBJ2-7; TCRdb outputs TRBD2, but without DNA this stays unchecked. In germline, CDR1 is SGHVS, CDR2 FQNEAQ. The CDR3 contains 14 residues. CDR3 in amino acids: CASSLVGEAFHLYF.

The V gene is TRBV29-1, the J gene TRBJ2-7; TCRdb lists TRBD1, though no DNA is available to test this call. The length of the CDR3 is 13 residues. Germline V gene lookup returns CDR1 SQVTM and CDR2 ANQGSEA. The CDR3: CSVVTGSSYEQYF.

This sequence joins TRBV5-1 and TRBJ2-5; the D gene TCRdb calls, TRBD1, cannot be checked with no DNA. This CDR3 is built from 15 residues. The germline CDR1 and CDR2 sequences are SGHRS and YFSETQ. The CDR3 here is CASSSDSEPGETQYF.

The chain couples TRBV29-1 to TRBJ1-2. This CDR3 has 11 amino acids. Germline-derived CDR1 and CDR2 are SQVTM and ANQGSEA. The chain's CDR3 is CSVEPRHGYTF. Complete variable domain (other parts from reference TRBV29-1 and TRBJ1-2): SAVISQKPSRDICQRGTSLTIQCQVDSQVTMMFWYRQQPGQSLTLIATANQGSEATYESGFVIDKFPISRPNLTFSTLTVSNMSPEDSSIYLCSVEPRHGYTFGSGTRLTVV.

The V gene is TRBV28, the J gene TRBJ2-7. This CDR3 is built from 13 residues. Germline V CDR1 and CDR2: MDHEN, SYDVKM. CDR3: CASSPRMSYEQYF.

V and J are TRBV12-3 or TRBV12-4 and TRBJ1-5; without DNA, the TCRdb call of TRBD1 cannot be checked. The CDR3 covers 14 residues. The CDR3 protein is CASTLHRVNQPQHF.

The rearrangement uses TRBV5-1 and TRBJ1-1; TCRdb's D call, TRBD1, is unchecked because there is no DNA. CDR3 length equals 16 residues. The germline CDR1 and CDR2 sequences are SGHRS and YFSETQ. This CDR3 is CASSPRDRNSNTEAFF. Complete variable domain (other parts from reference TRBV5-1 and TRBJ1-1): KAGVTQTPRYLIKTRGQQVTLSCSPISGHRSVSWYQQTPGQGLQFLFEYFSETQRNKGNFPGRFSGRQFSNSRSEMNVSTLELGDSALYLCASSPRDRNSNTEAFFGQGTRLTVV.

The chain couples TRBV6-5 to TRBJ2-3; lacking DNA, the TRBD1 call made by TCRdb goes unchecked. The germline V gene encodes CDR1 MNHEY and CDR2 SVGAGI. The CDR3 consists of 14 residues. This CDR3 is CASSPVSSTDTQYF.

The chain couples TRBV28 to TRBJ1-2; TCRdb gives TRBD1 as the D gene, but with no DNA this cannot be confirmed. This CDR3 comprises 16 residues. Germline-derived CDR1 and CDR2 are MDHEN and SYDVKM. CDR3 protein: CASSLFPGEKDYGYTF.

The rearrangement links TRBV25-1 to TRBJ1-1; the D call from TCRdb, TRBD1, cannot be confirmed without DNA. The CDR3 is 15 residues long. CDR1 is MGHDK, CDR2 SYGVNS, per germline. CDR3 in amino acids: CASSALGTGITEAFF. Full variable domain (outside the CDR3, taken from reference TRBV25-1 and TRBJ1-1): EADIYQTPRYLVIGTGKKITLECSQTMGHDKMYWYQQDPGMELHLIHYSYGVNSTEKGDLSSESTVSRIRTEHFPLTLESARPSHTSQYLCASSALGTGITEAFFGQGTRLTVV.

This chain links TRBV20-1 with TRBJ1-3; TCRdb proposes TRBD1, but this gene call is untestable without DNA. The germline gives CDR1 DFQATT, CDR2 SNEGSKA (reference sequence). The CDR3 spans 16 residues. CDR3 in amino acids: CSARDLRTQGFKPIYF.

This chain uses TRBV15 with TRBJ1-2; TCRdb designates TRBD1, a call that cannot be tested without DNA. CDR3 length: 13 amino acids. Germline V gives CDR1 LNHNV, CDR2 YYDKDF (reference sequence). CDR3 sequence reads: CATRAWDSYGYTF.

This chain uses TRBV9 with TRBJ2-1; TCRdb indicates TRBD1, and absent DNA this call remains unverified. From germline, CDR1 is SGDLS and CDR2 YYNGEE. The CDR3 is 15 amino acids. CDR3 sequence: CASSPQDGGYNEQFF.